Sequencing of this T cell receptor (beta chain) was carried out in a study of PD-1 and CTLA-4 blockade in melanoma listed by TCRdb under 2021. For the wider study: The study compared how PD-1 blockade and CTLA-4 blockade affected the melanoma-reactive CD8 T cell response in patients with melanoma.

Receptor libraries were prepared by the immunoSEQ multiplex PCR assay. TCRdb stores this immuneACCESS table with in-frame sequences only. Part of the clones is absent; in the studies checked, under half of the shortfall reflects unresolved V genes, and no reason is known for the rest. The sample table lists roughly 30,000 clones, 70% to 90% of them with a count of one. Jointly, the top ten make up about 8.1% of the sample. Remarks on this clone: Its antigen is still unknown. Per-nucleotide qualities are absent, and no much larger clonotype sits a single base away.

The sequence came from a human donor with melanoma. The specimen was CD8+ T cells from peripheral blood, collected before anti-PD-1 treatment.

The DNA reads TGCGCCAGCAGCCAAGATGCGGGACTAGGTAATAATGAGCAGTTCTTC. Its translation is CASSQDAGLGNNEQFF. This sequence uses TRBV4-1 and TRBJ2-1, and TRBD2 matches 8 of the central bases. Ends trimmed: V by 0 bases, J by 7 bases; bases unmatched to a gene: 8. The germline V gene specifies MGHRA as CDR1 and YSYEKL as CDR2. The cysteine opens and the phenylalanine closes a CDR3 of 16 amino acids. Only CDR3 DNA is held: 48 bases, read in frame from base 1.